Presented here are 19 T cell receptor beta chains from one specimen sequenced in a study of kidney transplant recipient with SARS-CoV-2 infection. One entry per CDR3 protein results from TCRdb running MiXCR on the reads. Counted here are about 250,000 distinct CDR3 sequences, around 26% occurring once; the ten biggest clones make up roughly 7%. Sequences were derived from a blood sample, sampled at baseline and around day 110 from a kidney transplant recipient. All receptors come from a male patient between 25 and 39 years old who had COVID-19 and was a kidney transplant recipient. Some T cells may originate from the graft donor.

This clonotype was picked up many times. This chain connects TRBV3-1 to TRBJ1-2; no firm D call. Germline CDR1 LGHDT, CDR2 YNNKEL (reference sequence). The CDR3 consists of 17 residues. V lost 5 bases and J 4 bases, leaving 23 bases between the germline ends. CDR3 residues: CASSSNSTLRKTYGYTF. In DNA, the CDR3 is TGTGCCAGCAGCTCAAACAGCACCCTTCGAAAGACCTATGGCTACACCTTC.

At least ten counts were recorded for this clonotype. The V call is TRBV19, the J call TRBJ2-7; 14 nucleotides line up with TRBD2. The CDR3 runs 15 residues. Germline CDR1 LNHDA, CDR2 SQIVND (reference sequence). V lost 9 bases, J lost 2 bases, and 6 bases stayed unmatched. CDR3 amino acids: CASSLGLAGAYEQYF. In DNA form, the CDR3 reads TGTGCCAGCAGCTTGGGACTAGCGGGGGCCTACGAGCAGTACTTC.

There are a few counts of this clonotype. The chain uses TRBV6-5 and TRBJ2-3; D gene unclear. The germline V gene encodes CDR1 MNHEY and CDR2 SVGAGI. The length of the CDR3 is 15 residues. V was cut by 4 bases and J by 3 bases, with 14 bases left in between. Here the CDR3 reads CASSFSGRKTDTQYF. The DNA of the CDR3 is TGTGCCAGCAGTTTCTCGGGTCGGAAGACAGATACGCAGTATTTT.

The sample holds many counts of this clonotype. This sequence joins TRBV8-2 and TRBJ2-6. TRBV8-2 is listed as a pseudogene. The CDR3 is 17 residues long. CDR3 DNA: TGTGGCAGGGCCGGAAGGATAACACAAAGTCGGGCCAACGTCCTGACTTTC. It encodes CGRAGRITQSRANVLTF.

This clonotype came up many times. The rearrangement links TRBV7-9 to TRBJ2-7; 9 bases map to TRBD2. V was pared by 0 bases and J by 0 bases, with 6 bases of the junction left unmatched. CDR1 and CDR2 (germline): SEHNR, FQNEAQ (reference sequence). This CDR3 is built from 17 residues. The CDR3 protein is CASSLALTSGVSYEQYF. In nucleotides, the CDR3 is TGTGCCAGCAGCTTAGCGCTGACTAGCGGTGTCTCCTACGAGCAGTACTTC.

This clonotype was observed many times. CDR3 residues: CASSILAGDRDQHF. DNA of the CDR3: TGTGCCAGTAGTATATTGGCAGGGGATCGGGACCAGCATTTT. This rearrangement joins TRBV19 to TRBJ1-5, with D perhaps matching TRBD1 (6 bases). The V end lost 2 bases, the J end lost 12 bases, and 17 bases lay between the germline ends. This CDR3 comprises 14 residues. The germline V gene has CDR1 LNHDA and CDR2 SQIVND (reference sequence).

This clonotype has a count of ten or more. The J gene is TRBJ1-2, the V gene TRBV2; 11 nucleotides line up with TRBD1. V shed 5 bases and J 1 base; nucleotides not matched to a gene: 9. The CDR3 contains 17 residues. CDR1 is SNHLY, CDR2 FYNNEI, per germline. CDR3: CASSLRTGGGNNYGYTF. The CDR3 DNA sequence: TGTGCCAGCAGTCTTAGGACAGGGGGCGGTAATAACTATGGCTACACCTTC.

Many counts were recorded for this clonotype. The V gene is TRBV7-8, the J gene TRBJ2-7; tentative D call: TRBD1 (6 bases). Germline lookup yields CDR1 SGHVS and CDR2 FQNEAQ. Trimming shortened V by 5 bases and J by 4 bases, and 21 bases separated the two germline ends. The CDR3 length is 16 residues. The DNA of the CDR3 is TGTGCCAGCAGCGCTTTAAACCGGGACACCTTATACGAGCAGTACTTC. This encodes CASSALNRDTLYEQYF.

This clonotype was detected ten times or more. The chain couples TRBV7-6 to TRBJ2-1, with D possibly TRBD2 on 6 matching bases. CDR3 length: 15 residues. CDR1 SGHVS and CDR2 FNYEAQ come from the germline V gene. The V and J ends lost 5 bases and 3 bases respectively, with 14 bases between them. Here the CDR3 reads CASSPGLLLYNEQFF. The DNA of the CDR3 is TGTGCCAGCAGCCCGGGACTTCTCCTCTACAATGAGCAGTTCTTC. The variable domain in full, with the rest retrieved from reference TRBV7-6 and TRBJ2-1, is GAGVSQSPRYKVTKRGQDVALRCDPISGHVSLYWYRQALGQGPEFLTYFNYEAQQDKSGLPNDRFSAERPEGSISTLTIQRTEQRDSAMYRCASSPGLLLYNEQFFGPGTRLTVL.

Note on this clonotype: This may arise from a read error, as a much more abundant clone is one base away. The chain couples TRBV11-2 to TRBJ1-2, with D uncertain. This CDR3 is 17 amino acids long. CDR1 and CDR2 from the germline V gene are SGHAT and FQNNGV. The V gene lost 5 bases and the J gene lost 4 bases, with 23 bases spanning the gap. The CDR3 protein is CASSNLGTSRKTYGYTF. The CDR3 DNA follows: TGTGCCAGCAGCAATTTAGGAACAAGCAGAAAGACCTATGGCTACACCTTC.

In this sample, this clonotype turned up many times. The chain uses TRBV21-1 and TRBJ2-3. TRBV21-1 is termed a pseudogene. CDR3 size: 17 residues. CDR3 loop: CASSYIVATVMQDTQYF. The CDR3 nucleotides read TGTGCCAGCAGCTACATTGTAGCTACAGTCATGCAAGATACGCAGTATTTT.

On this clonotype: A read error may explain this, as a much larger clone is one base away. The V gene is TRBV11-3, the J gene TRBJ2-2; D might be TRBD1 or TRBD2, each matching 5 bases. This CDR3 contains 14 residues. V was shortened by 4 bases and J by 7 bases, with 13 bases between the two germline ends. The germline CDR1 and CDR2 sequences are SGHNT and YENEEA. The CDR3 protein is CASSSGRPGGELFF. As DNA, the CDR3 is TGTGCCAGCAGCTCGGGACGACCTGGCGGGGAGCTGTTTTTT.

This clonotype was seen ten or more times. The rearrangement joins TRBV9 to TRBJ1-2, with unresolved D. The V end was cut by 7 bases, the J end by 4 bases, with 23 bases between. CDR3 length: 16 amino acids. The germline V gene encodes CDR1 SGDLS and CDR2 YYNGEE. CDR3 DNA: TGTGCCAGCGAGCAATCGTACTCAAGAAAGACCTATGGCTACACCTTC. Translating it yields CASEQSYSRKTYGYTF.

For this clonotype: This may stem from a read error, because a much larger clone lies one nucleotide away. The chain has TRBV6-5 and TRBJ2-7; TRBD2 matches 9 bases. The CDR3 is 16 residues long. Germline V lookup: CDR1 MNHEY, CDR2 SVGAGI. In nucleotides, the CDR3 is TGTACCAGCAGTGTTTGGGGCGGGAGGGCCTTCGACGAGCAGTACTTC. As protein: CTSSVWGGRAFDEQYF.

This clonotype was observed many times. The V and J genes are TRBV28 and TRBJ2-7; no clear D gene. This CDR3 has 12 residues. Looked up from germline, CDR1 is MDHEN and CDR2 is SYDVKM. V was trimmed by 4 bases and J by 3 bases, leaving 7 bases between them. The CDR3: CASSSTYYEQYF. DNA of the CDR3: TGTGCCAGCAGTTCTACCTACTACGAGCAGTACTTC.

With respect to this clonotype: This may come from a read error, since a much larger clone is one base off. The V call is TRBV20-1, the J call TRBJ2-7; TRBD2 agrees at 7 bases. V gave up 7 bases and J gave up 2 bases; unmatched junction bases: 11. The CDR3 is 14 residues long. Germline V gene sequence: CDR1 DFQATT, CDR2 SNEGSKA (reference sequence). Written as DNA, the CDR3 is TGCAGTGTGGCCCGGGCTAGCGGAACCTACGAGCAGTACTTC. This translates into CSVARASGTYEQYF.

This clonotype was seen many times. V usage is TRBV7-9 and J usage is TRBJ2-3; the D gene could be TRBD1 or TRBD2 (5 bases each). Germline CDR1 is SEHNR and CDR2 is FQNEAQ (reference sequence). The CDR3 consists of 11 residues. V was trimmed by 11 bases and J by 4 bases, leaving 10 bases between them. CDR3 nucleotide sequence: TGTGCCGGGGGAATGGCAGATACGCAGTATTTT. Its translation: CAGGMADTQYF.

This chain links TRBV20-1 with TRBJ2-5, with D perhaps being TRBD1 or TRBD2 (5 bases each). Per germline, CDR1 DFQATT and CDR2 SNEGSKA (reference sequence). The ends were cut back, 0 bases at V and 5 bases at J, with 10 bases in the middle. The CDR3 has 13 amino acids. The CDR3 region is CSAREGVGETQYF. The CDR3, as DNA: TGCAGTGCTAGAGAGGGGGTAGGGGAGACCCAGTACTTC.

The genes are TRBV20-1 and TRBJ2-3; D gene ambiguous. Looked up from germline, CDR1 is DFQATT and CDR2 is SNEGSKA (reference sequence). The V gene lost 6 bases and the J gene lost 6 bases, with 10 bases spanning the gap. The CDR3 covers 11 residues. For the CDR3, the DNA is TGCAGTGCCCTAATATCGGATACGCAGTATTTT. Encoded protein: CSALISDTQYF.